These 20 T cell receptor beta chains came from one sample sequenced in a study of blood T cells in healthy people across ages. A second about 7 to 12 cycle PCR used barcoded and J-beta primers. TCRdb recomputed calls from the 5' RACE reads with MiXCR, one row per CDR3 protein. The data show over 600,000 distinct CDR3 sequences, 20% to 25% seen once. Sequencing input: blood. These receptors were collected from a man aged 65 to 85 in good health.

V and J are TRBV7-2 and TRBJ1-4, with 9 bases identical to TRBD1. Germline CDR1 is SGHTA and CDR2 is FQGNSA. V lost 5 bases and J lost 8; bases outside the gene matches: 6. There are 14 residues in the CDR3. CDR3 in DNA: TGTGCCAGCAGCACCGGGACAGGGCACGAAAAACTGTTTTTT. It translates to CASSTGTGHEKLFF.

This chain connects TRBV20-1 to TRBJ1-1; maybe TRBD1 (6 bases). CDR1 DFQATT and CDR2 SNEGSKA come from the germline V gene (reference sequence). The CDR3 extends over 14 amino acids. Trimming took off 0 bases at V and 6 bases at J, with 14 bases between the two ends. The CDR3 reads CSARDRQASAEAFF. CDR3 in DNA: TGCAGTGCTAGAGATAGACAGGCCTCGGCTGAAGCTTTCTTT.

The chain carries TRBV11-2 and TRBJ2-1, with D possibly being TRBD1 or TRBD2 (8 bases each). Germline assignment: CDR1 SGHAT and CDR2 FQNNGV. Deletions cut 10 bases from V and 4 bases from J, with 20 bases between. The CDR3 spans 15 residues. The CDR3 loop is CATGGGRTGYNEQFF. In DNA form, the CDR3 reads TGTGCCACAGGGGGCGGGAGGACAGGTTACAATGAGCAGTTCTTC.

This clonotype was observed at least ten times. V is TRBV3-1 and J is TRBJ1-3; D unresolved. Per the germline V gene, CDR1 is LGHDT and CDR2 is YNNKEL (reference sequence). Trimming shortened V by 0 bases and J by 3 bases, and 9 bases separated the two germline ends. The CDR3 is 15 amino acids. The CDR3 nucleotides are TGTGCCAGCAGCCAAGATTGGGCAGATGGAAACACCATATATTTT. It encodes CASSQDWADGNTIYF. The variable domain in full, completed from reference TRBV3-1 and TRBJ1-3, reads DTAVSQTPKYLVTQMGNDKSIKCEQNLGHDTMYWYKQDSKKFLKIMFSYNNKELIINETVPNRFSPKSPDKAHLNLHINSLELGDSAVYFCASSQDWADGNTIYFGEGSWLTVV.

As concerns this clonotype: Its ends do not fully match the called genes, so a read error is possible. The chain carries TRBV18 and TRBJ2-1; possible D gene TRBD2, 5 bases. The end of the DNA is better explained by TRBJ2-5, so the J call may be wrong. The CDR3 has 14 residues. Germline lookup yields CDR1 KGHSH and CDR2 LQKENI. The CDR3 loop is CASPPPGRGETQYF. CDR3 nucleotide sequence: TGTGCCAGCCCACCACCCGGGCGAGGGGAGACCCAGTACTTC.

This clonotype was seen repeatedly, ten times or more. The rearrangement links TRBV29-1 to TRBJ2-2; D unclear. Per germline, CDR1 SQVTM and CDR2 ANQGSEA. V lost 3 bases to trimming and J lost 5 bases, with 10 bases between them. CDR3 size: 13 residues. The CDR3 DNA reads as TGCAGCGTTGACACCCTCGGGACCGGGGAGCTGTTTTTT. Its translation is CSVDTLGTGELFF.

The rearrangement uses TRBV28 and TRBJ2-3; D remains unclear. This CDR3 region has 13 residues. Germline-derived CDR1 and CDR2 are MDHEN and SYDVKM. V was clipped by 4 bases and J by 4 bases, with 9 bases between them. CDR3 nucleotides: TGTGCCAGCAGTTCTTCCCCCCCAGATACGCAGTATTTT. Encoded protein: CASSSSPPDTQYF.

This clonotype was detected a few times. The V and J genes are TRBV7-3 and TRBJ2-7; TRBD2 aligns across 8 bases. Germline CDR1 and CDR2: SGHTA and FQGTGA. Trimming at V came to 2 bases and at J to 5 bases, leaving 2 bases not matched to a gene. This CDR3 spans 13 amino acids. CDR3 in amino acids: CASSLREGHEQYF. The CDR3 DNA follows: TGTGCCAGCAGCTTACGGGAGGGTCACGAGCAGTACTTC.

In its sample, this clonotype was seen a few times. The chain couples TRBV28 to TRBJ2-2; 10 nucleotides line up with TRBD2. In germline, CDR1 is MDHEN, CDR2 SYDVKM. The V gene end was trimmed by 6 bases and the J gene end by 5 bases; junction bases not matched to a gene: 6. There are 15 residues in the CDR3. This CDR3 is CASRSSGSGTGELFF. For the CDR3, the DNA is TGTGCCAGCAGATCTAGCGGGAGTGGGACCGGGGAGCTGTTTTTT.

This clonotype has only a few counts. The chain uses TRBV4-1 and TRBJ2-1, with 7 bases fitting TRBD2. Germline lookup yields CDR1 MGHRA and CDR2 YSYEKL. The CDR3 spans 18 residues. Unmatched junction bases numbered 18, after V lost 2 bases and J lost 8 bases. CDR3 in amino acids: CASSQFLMGGEGLDEQFF. CDR3 nucleotides: TGCGCCAGCAGCCAATTCTTGATGGGGGGGGAGGGCCTGGATGAGCAGTTCTTC.

The CDR3 sequence: CASSKTGVLAKNIQYF. CDR3 in DNA: TGTGCCAGCAGCAAGACAGGGGTACTTGCCAAAAACATTCAGTACTTC. The rearrangement uses TRBV5-5 and TRBJ2-4, with 8 bases matching TRBD1. After removal of 4 bases from V and 1 base from J, the junction contained 7 bases not matched to a gene. This CDR3 has 16 amino acids. Germline loops: CDR1 SGHKS, CDR2 YYEKEE (reference sequence).

About this clonotype: The junction departs from germline at one end; a sequencing error may be responsible. The chain combines TRBV4-2 with TRBJ2-5, with D possibly matching TRBD2 (6 bases). CDR1 and CDR2 from the germline V gene are LGHNA and YNFKEQ. The CDR3 totals 14 residues. The CDR3 reads CASSHPEGGETQSF. The CDR3 nucleotides are TGTGCCAGCAGCCATCCCGAGGGAGGTGAGACCCAGTCCTTC.

Ten or more counts support this clonotype. At one boundary the junction diverges from the germline segment, which might be a read error. This chain joins TRBV5-1 and TRBJ2-5; perhaps TRBD2 as D (6 bases). The V gene's germline CDR1 is SGHRS and CDR2 YFSETQ. This CDR3 has 10 amino acids. The CDR3 DNA reads as TGTGCCAGCAGCGGGGAGACCCAGTACTTC. The encoded protein is CASSGETQYF. Based on the CDR3 plus reference TRBV5-1 and TRBJ2-5, the full variable domain is KAGVTQTPRYLIKTRGQQVTLSCSPISGHRSVSWYQQTPGQGLQFLFEYFSETQRNKGNFPGRFSGRQFSNSRSEMNVSTLELGDSALYLCASSGETQYFGPGTRLLVL.

Remarks on this clonotype: At one of its ends the junction is not consistent with the germline gene, which may arise from a read error. V and J are TRBV3-1 and TRBJ2-1; D remains ambiguous. The CDR3 is 13 amino acids. Germline lookup yields CDR1 LGHDT and CDR2 YNNKEL (reference sequence). Written as DNA, the CDR3 is TGTGCCAGCAGCCAAAACTATCAGGCTGAGCGGTTCTTC. Translation: CASSQNYQAERFF.

This clonotype was recorded at least ten times. The V gene is TRBV7-2, the J gene TRBJ2-7; D is uncertain. The CDR3 runs to 10 residues. Germline CDR1 and CDR2: SGHTA and FQGNSA. V lost 3 bases and J 7 bases, leaving 4 bases between the germline ends. This CDR3 is CASSFREQYF. Here the CDR3 DNA reads TGTGCCAGCAGCTTCAGAGAGCAGTACTTC. Full variable domain (remainder filled in from reference TRBV7-2 and TRBJ2-7): GAGVSQSPSNKVTEKGKDVELRCDPISGHTALYWYRQSLGQGLEFLIYFQGNSAPDKSGLPSDRFSAERTGGSVSTLTIQRTQQEDSAVYLCASSFREQYFGPGTRLTVT.

This clonotype was recorded a few times. The chain's CDR3 is CASSDLPGLTEAFF. The CDR3, as DNA: TGTGCCAGCAGTGACCTTCCCGGGTTGACTGAAGCTTTCTTT. V gene TRBV2 combines with J gene TRBJ1-1, with D hard to call. The V gene lost 3 bases and the J gene lost 5 bases, with 13 bases spanning the gap. CDR1 is SNHLY, CDR2 FYNNEI, per germline. This CDR3 comprises 14 residues.

A few counts support this clonotype. The rearrangement links TRBV28 to TRBJ2-5; 8 nucleotides match TRBD2. CDR3 size: 15 residues. Germline CDR1 reads MDHEN; CDR2 reads SYDVKM. Trimming at V came to 3 bases and at J to 6 bases, leaving 9 bases not matched to a gene. CDR3 amino acids: CASSFPLAGRKTQYF. The CDR3, as DNA: TGTGCCAGCAGTTTCCCCTTAGCGGGAAGAAAGACCCAGTACTTC.

In its sample, this clonotype was seen a few times. The junction does not match germline at one end; this may be a read error. This sequence joins TRBV5-1 and TRBJ2-7; D is possibly TRBD1 (5 bases). CDR1 is SGHRS, CDR2 YFSETQ, per germline. The CDR3 totals 18 residues. The CDR3 coding sequence is TGCGCCAGCAGCTTGGTAGCTGAACAGGCACTACTTTCCTACGAGCAGCACTTC. Its protein is CASSLVAEQALLSYEQHF.

The genes are TRBV29-1 and TRBJ1-4; 11 nucleotides line up with TRBD1. The V and J ends lost 4 bases and 7 bases, in that order; junction bases with no gene match: 2. Germline V CDR1 and CDR2: SQVTM, ANQGSEA. The CDR3 contains 13 residues. The CDR3 sequence: CSVGTGGVEKLFF. DNA of the CDR3: TGCAGCGTTGGGACAGGGGGCGTTGAAAAACTGTTTTTT.

About this clonotype: One end of the junction is discordant with germline, which a read error may explain. The rearrangement links TRBV3-1 to TRBJ2-5, with D tentatively TRBD2 (7 bases). The DNA end is a closer match to TRBJ2-7, so the J assignment may be wrong. The length of the CDR3 is 15 residues. CDR1 and CDR2 (germline): LGHDT, YNNKEL (reference sequence). CDR3 region: CACSQDGGGGYEQYF. DNA of the CDR3: TGTGCCTGCAGCCAAGATGGGGGAGGGGGTTACGAGCAGTACTTC.